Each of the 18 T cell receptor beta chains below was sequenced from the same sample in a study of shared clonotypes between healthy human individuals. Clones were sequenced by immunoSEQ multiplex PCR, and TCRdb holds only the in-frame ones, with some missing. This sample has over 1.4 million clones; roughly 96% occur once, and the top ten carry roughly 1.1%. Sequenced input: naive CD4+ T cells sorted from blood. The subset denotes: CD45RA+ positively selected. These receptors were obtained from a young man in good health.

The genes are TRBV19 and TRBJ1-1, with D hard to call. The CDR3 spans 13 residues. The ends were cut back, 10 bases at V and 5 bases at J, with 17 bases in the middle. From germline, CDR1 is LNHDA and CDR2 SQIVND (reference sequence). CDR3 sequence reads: CATARGYGTEAFF. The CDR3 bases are TGTGCCACCGCACGAGGGTATGGTACTGAAGCTTTCTTT.

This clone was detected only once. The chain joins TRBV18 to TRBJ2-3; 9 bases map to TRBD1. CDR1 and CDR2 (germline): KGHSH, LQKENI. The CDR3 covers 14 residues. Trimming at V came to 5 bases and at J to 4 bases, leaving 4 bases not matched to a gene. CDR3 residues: CASSSRTGADTQYF. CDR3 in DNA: TGTGCCAGCTCATCAAGGACAGGGGCAGATACGCAGTATTTT.

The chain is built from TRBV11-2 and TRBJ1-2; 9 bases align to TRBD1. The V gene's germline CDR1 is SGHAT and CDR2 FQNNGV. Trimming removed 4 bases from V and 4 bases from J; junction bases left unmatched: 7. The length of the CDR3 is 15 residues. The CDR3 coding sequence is TGTGCCAGCAGCTCCCCGGACAGGGGTGTCTATGGCTACACCTTC. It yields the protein CASSSPDRGVYGYTF. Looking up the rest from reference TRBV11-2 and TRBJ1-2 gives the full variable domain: EAGVAQSPRYKIIEKRQSVAFWCNPISGHATLYWYQQILGQGPKLLIQFQNNGVVDDSQLPKDRFSAERLKGVDSTLKIQPAKLEDSAVYLCASSSPDRGVYGYTFGSGTRLTVV.

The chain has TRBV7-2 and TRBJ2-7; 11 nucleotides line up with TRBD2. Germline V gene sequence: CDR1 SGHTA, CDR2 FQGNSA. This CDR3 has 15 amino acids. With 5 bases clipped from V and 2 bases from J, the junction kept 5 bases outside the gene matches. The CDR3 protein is CASSLLAGGPYEQYF. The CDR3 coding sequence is TGTGCCAGCAGCCTTCTAGCGGGAGGCCCCTACGAGCAGTACTTC.

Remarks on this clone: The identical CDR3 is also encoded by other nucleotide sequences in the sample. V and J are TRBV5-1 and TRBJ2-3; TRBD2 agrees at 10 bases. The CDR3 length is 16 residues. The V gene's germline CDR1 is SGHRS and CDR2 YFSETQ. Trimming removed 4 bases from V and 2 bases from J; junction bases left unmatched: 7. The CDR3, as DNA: TGCGCCAGCAGCCCCTGGACTAGCGGATCCACAGATACGCAGTATTTT. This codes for CASSPWTSGSTDTQYF. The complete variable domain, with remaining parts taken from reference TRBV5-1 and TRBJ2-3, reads KAGVTQTPRYLIKTRGQQVTLSCSPISGHRSVSWYQQTPGQGLQFLFEYFSETQRNKGNFPGRFSGRQFSNSRSEMNVSTLELGDSALYLCASSPWTSGSTDTQYFGPGTRLTVL.

CDR3 sequence: CASSYTDRGRREGKLFF. The CDR3 nucleotides read TGTGCCAGCAGCTATACGGACAGGGGGCGCCGGGAAGGAAAACTGTTTTTT. The chain joins TRBV7-2 to TRBJ1-4, with 11 bases identical to TRBD1. Germline assignment: CDR1 SGHTA and CDR2 FQGNSA. The CDR3 contains 17 residues. J lost 10 bases, V lost 4 bases, and 14 bases had no gene match.

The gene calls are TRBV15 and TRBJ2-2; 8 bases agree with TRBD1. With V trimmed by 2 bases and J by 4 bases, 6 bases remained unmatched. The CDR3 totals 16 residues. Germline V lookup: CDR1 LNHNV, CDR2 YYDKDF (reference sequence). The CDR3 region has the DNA TGTGCCACCAGCAGAACCAGGGGGCAAGGCACCGGGGAGCTGTTTTTT. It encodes CATSRTRGQGTGELFF. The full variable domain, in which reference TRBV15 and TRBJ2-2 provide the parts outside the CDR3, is DAMVIQNPRYQVTQFGKPVTLSCSQTLNHNVMYWYQQKSSQAPKLLFHYYDKDFNNEADTPDNFQSRRPNTSFCFLDIRSPGLGDTAMYLCATSRTRGQGTGELFFGEGSRLTVL.

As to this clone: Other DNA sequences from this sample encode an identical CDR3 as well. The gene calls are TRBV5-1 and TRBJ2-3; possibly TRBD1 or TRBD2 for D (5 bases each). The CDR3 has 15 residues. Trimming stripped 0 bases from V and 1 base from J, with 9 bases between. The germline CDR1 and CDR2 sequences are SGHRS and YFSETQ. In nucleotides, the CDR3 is TGCGCCAGCAGCTTGGCCGGGACGGGCACAGATACGCAGTATTTT. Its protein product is CASSLAGTGTDTQYF.

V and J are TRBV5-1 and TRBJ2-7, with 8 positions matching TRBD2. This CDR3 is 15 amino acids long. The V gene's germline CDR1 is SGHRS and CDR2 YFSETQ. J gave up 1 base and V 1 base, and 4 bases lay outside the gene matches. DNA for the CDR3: TGCGCCAGCAGCTTGATGGCTAGCGGGTCCTACGAGCAGTACTTC. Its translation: CASSLMASGSYEQYF.

The DNA of the CDR3 is TGTGCCAGTAGTATTAATTTTCGGGTGGGCAGCCCCATTACAGATACGCAGTATTTT. Amino acids: CASSINFRVGSPITDTQYF. The chain carries TRBV19 and TRBJ2-3; the D is unclear. Trimming removed 3 bases at V and 3 bases at J, with 25 bases between. From germline, CDR1 is LNHDA and CDR2 SQIVND (reference sequence). This CDR3 is 19 amino acids long. The full variable domain, its missing parts supplied by reference TRBV19 and TRBJ2-3, is DGGITQSPKYLFRKEGQNVTLSCEQNLNHDAMYWYRQDPGQGLRLIYYSQIVNDFQKGDIAEGYSVSREKKESFPLTVTSAQKNPTAFYLCASSINFRVGSPITDTQYFGPGTRLTVL.

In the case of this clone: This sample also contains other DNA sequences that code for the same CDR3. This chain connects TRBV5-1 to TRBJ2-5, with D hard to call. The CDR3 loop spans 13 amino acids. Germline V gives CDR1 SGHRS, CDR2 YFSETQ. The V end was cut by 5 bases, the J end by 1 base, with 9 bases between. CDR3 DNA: TGCGCCAGCAGTCGGACCCCCCAAGAGACCCAGTACTTC. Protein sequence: CASSRTPQETQYF.

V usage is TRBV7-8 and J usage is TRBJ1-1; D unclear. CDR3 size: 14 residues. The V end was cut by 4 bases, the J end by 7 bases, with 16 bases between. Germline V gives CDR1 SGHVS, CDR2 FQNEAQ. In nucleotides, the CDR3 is TGTGCCAGCAGCTCCATAGCCAGGTGGGGTGAAGCTTTCTTT. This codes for CASSSIARWGEAFF.

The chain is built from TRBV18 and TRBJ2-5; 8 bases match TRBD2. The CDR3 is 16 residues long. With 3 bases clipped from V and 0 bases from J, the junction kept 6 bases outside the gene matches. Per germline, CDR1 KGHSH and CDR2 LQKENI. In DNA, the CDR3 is TGTGCCAGCTCACCCGGGGGGGGACTGTACCAAGAGACCCAGTACTTC. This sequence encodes CASSPGGGLYQETQYF.

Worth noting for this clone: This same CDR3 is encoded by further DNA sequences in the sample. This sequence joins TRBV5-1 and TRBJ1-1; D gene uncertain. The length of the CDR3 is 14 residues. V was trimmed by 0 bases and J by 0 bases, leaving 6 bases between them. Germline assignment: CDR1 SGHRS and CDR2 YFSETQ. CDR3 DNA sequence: TGCGCCAGCAGCTTGGCAAGGGTGAACACTGAAGCTTTCTTT. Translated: CASSLARVNTEAFF. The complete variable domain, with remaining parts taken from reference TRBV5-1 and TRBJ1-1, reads KAGVTQTPRYLIKTRGQQVTLSCSPISGHRSVSWYQQTPGQGLQFLFEYFSETQRNKGNFPGRFSGRQFSNSRSEMNVSTLELGDSALYLCASSLARVNTEAFFGQGTRLTVV.

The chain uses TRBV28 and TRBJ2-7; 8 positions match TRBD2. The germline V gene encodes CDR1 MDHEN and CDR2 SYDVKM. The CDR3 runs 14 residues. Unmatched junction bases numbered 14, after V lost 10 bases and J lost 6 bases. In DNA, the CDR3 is TGTGCCACTTCCTCCGGGACTAGTTTGTTCGAGCAGTACTTC. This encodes CATSSGTSLFEQYF. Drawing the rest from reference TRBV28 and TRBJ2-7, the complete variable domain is DVKVTQSSRYLVKRTGEKVFLECVQDMDHENMFWYRQDPGLGLRLIYFSYDVKMKEKGDIPEGYSVSREKKERFSLILESASTNQTSMYLCATSSGTSLFEQYFGPGTRLTVT.

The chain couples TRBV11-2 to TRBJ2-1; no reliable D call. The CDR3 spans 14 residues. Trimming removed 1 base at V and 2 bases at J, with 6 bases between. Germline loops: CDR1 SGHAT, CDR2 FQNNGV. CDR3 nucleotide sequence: TGTGCCAGCAGCTTAGTAACAACCTACAATGAGCAGTTCTTC. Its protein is CASSLVTTYNEQFF.

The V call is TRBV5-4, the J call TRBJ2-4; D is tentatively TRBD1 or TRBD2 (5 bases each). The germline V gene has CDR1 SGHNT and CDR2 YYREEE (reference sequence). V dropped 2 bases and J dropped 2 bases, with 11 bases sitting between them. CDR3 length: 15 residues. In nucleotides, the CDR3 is TGTGCCAGCAGCTTCCCCGGGACGCCCAAAAACATTCAGTACTTC. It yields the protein CASSFPGTPKNIQYF.

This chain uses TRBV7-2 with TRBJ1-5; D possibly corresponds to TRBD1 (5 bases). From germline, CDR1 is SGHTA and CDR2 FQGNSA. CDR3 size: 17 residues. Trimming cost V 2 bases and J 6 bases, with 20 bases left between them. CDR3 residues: CASSLNLGPAGIQPQHF. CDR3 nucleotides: TGTGCCAGCAGCTTAAACTTGGGACCGGCGGGGATTCAGCCCCAGCATTTT.